This T cell receptor beta chain was retrieved from a study of blood T cell repertoires in COVID-19. This CDR3 region has 14 residues. V was pared by 5 bases and J by 4 bases, with 13 bases between. The germline CDR1 and CDR2 sequences are MDHEN and SYDVKM. Libraries were prepared by immunoSEQ multiplex PCR; TCRdb keeps only in-frame clonotypes and omits some of them. The data show 40,000 to 50,000 clones, more than 75% seen once. The chain recombines TRBV28 with TRBJ2-3; unclear D gene. Material for sequencing was peripheral blood. The source of this sequence is a man aged 50 or older with active COVID-19. The CDR3 DNA follows: TGTGCCAGCAGTCCCTCAGATGGTTCAGATACGCAGTATTTT. Its translation is CASSPSDGSDTQYF. The variable domain in full, completed from reference TRBV28 and TRBJ2-3, reads DVKVTQSSRYLVKRTGEKVFLECVQDMDHENMFWYRQDPGLGLRLIYFSYDVKMKEKGDIPEGYSVSREKKERFSLILESASTNQTSMYLCASSPSDGSDTQYFGPGTRLTVL.